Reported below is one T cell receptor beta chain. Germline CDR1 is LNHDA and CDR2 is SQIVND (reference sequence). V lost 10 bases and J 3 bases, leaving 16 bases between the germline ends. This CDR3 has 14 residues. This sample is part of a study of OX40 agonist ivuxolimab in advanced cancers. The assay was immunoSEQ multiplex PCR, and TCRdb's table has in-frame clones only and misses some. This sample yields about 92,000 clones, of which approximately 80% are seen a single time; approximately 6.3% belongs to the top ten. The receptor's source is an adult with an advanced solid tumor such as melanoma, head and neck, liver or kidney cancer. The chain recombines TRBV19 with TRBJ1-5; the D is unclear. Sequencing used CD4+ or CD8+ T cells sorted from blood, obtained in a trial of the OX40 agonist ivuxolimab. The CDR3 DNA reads TGTGCCACTTCTGGGTATGGCGCCAATCAGCCCCAGCATTTT. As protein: CATSGYGANQPQHF.